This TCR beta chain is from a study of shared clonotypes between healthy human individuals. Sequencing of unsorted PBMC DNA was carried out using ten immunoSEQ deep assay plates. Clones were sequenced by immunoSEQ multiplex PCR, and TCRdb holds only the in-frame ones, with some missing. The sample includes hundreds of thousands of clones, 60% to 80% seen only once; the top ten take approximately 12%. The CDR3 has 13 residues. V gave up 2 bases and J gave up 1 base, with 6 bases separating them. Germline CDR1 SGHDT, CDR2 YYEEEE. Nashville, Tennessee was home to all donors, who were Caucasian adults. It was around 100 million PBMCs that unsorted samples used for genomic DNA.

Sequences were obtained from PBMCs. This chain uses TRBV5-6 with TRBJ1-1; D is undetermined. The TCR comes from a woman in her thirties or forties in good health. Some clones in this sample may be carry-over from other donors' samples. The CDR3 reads CASSFDQNTEAFF. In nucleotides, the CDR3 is TGTGCCAGCAGCTTCGACCAGAACACTGAAGCTTTCTTT.